The clone carrying this T cell receptor beta chain showed up just a few times. Next came a second PCR, run for roughly 6 to 11 cycles, which used a sample-barcoded 5' primer along with a J-beta primer mix. The template-switch adaptor, which had 12 random nucleotides, put a tag on each cDNA molecule. TCRdb re-called the 5' RACE reads through MiXCR, storing one row per CDR3 protein. The sample carries fewer than 900,000 distinct CDR3 sequences, approximately 43% recorded once. The entry originates in a study of blood T cells in healthy people across ages. There are 16 residues in the CDR3. Trimming pared 8 bases from V and 0 bases from J, leaving 20 bases between. Germline CDR1 SGHRS, CDR2 YFSETQ.

The clonotype comes from a woman aged 60-75 years in good health. V usage is TRBV5-1 and J usage is TRBJ1-1; the D gene is possibly TRBD1 (5 bases). Sequencing was done on a sample of blood. The CDR3 protein is CASRGTAGGLNTEAFF. For the CDR3, the DNA is TGCGCCAGTCGTGGGACGGCTGGGGGATTGAACACTGAAGCTTTCTTT.